Listed here is a single T cell receptor (beta chain). The source of the sample is a study of identical twins. All donors were healthy Caucasians. Unique molecular identifiers were present on cDNA, and template switching added a universal primer site. TCRdb reprocessed the 5' RACE reads with MiXCR, giving one entry per CDR3 protein. The table has some 460,000 distinct CDR3 sequences, approximately 15% seen once. The same data also contributed to another study, on yellow fever vaccine responses in identical twins.

The sample comprised CD4+ T cells sorted from blood. This clonotype was obtained from a woman younger than 30 in good health.

This CDR3 is CASSFDREPPYEQYF. The CDR3 DNA reads TGTGCCAGCAGTTTTGACAGGGAGCCCCCCTACGAGCAGTACTTC. V and J are TRBV28 and TRBJ2-7; 7 bases are a match to TRBD1. Per the germline V gene, CDR1 is MDHEN and CDR2 is SYDVKM. J gave up 2 bases and V 3 bases, and 7 bases lay outside the gene matches. The CDR3 is 15 amino acids.